The rows below give T cell receptor beta chains drawn from one sample of a study of blood T cell repertoires in COVID-19. Assay used: immunoSEQ multiplex PCR; TCRdb lists only in-frame clones, some missing. The sample shows 400,000 or so clones, about 90% of them seen only once. Specimen: peripheral blood. All receptors derive from a young man with COVID-19, enrolled during active disease. Each CDR3 is given with its conserved first and last residue. Fields, in order: D gene, clone size, J gene, V gene, CDR3 protein, CDR3 DNA. The D gene is left open where the match is weak. The listing skips clone size in some rows; elsewhere it reads once, few, many or a size class.

TRBD2 - TRBJ2-3 TRBV7-2 CASSQRTSGSTDTQYF TGTGCCAGCAGCCAACGGACTAGCGGGAGCACAGATACGCAGTATTTT
TRBD1 - TRBJ2-3 TRBV3-1/TRBV3-2 CASSQEFSGTGATDTQYF TGTGCCAGCAGCCAAGAGTTCTCGGGAACAGGGGCCACAGATACGCAGTATTTT
TRBD1 - TRBJ1-4 TRBV18 CASSHGTGNEKLFF TGTGCCAGCTCGCACGGGACAGGGAATGAAAAACTGTTTTTT
TRBD2 - TRBJ2-1 TRBV28 CASSLISGRSSYNEQFF TGTGCCAGCAGTTTGATTAGCGGGAGGTCGTCCTACAATGAGCAGTTCTTC
- - TRBJ1-4 TRBV2 CAPSILFF TGTGCCCCCTCTATTCTGTTTTTT
TRBD1 - TRBJ1-6 TRBV5-4 CASSLTGGRNSPLHF TGTGCCAGCAGCTTGACAGGGGGCCGAAATTCACCCCTCCACTTT
- - TRBJ1-1 TRBV4-1 CASSQEQGNTEAFF TGCGCCAGCAGCCAAGAACAGGGAAACACTGAAGCTTTCTTT
TRBD2 - TRBJ2-7 TRBV6-5 CASSYLLTSGRHEQYF TGTGCCAGCAGTTACTTATTGACTAGCGGGAGGCACGAGCAGTACTTC
- once TRBJ2-4 TRBV5-6 CASSLGGRDVQYF TGTGCCAGCAGCTTGGGGGGCCGAGACGTTCAGTACTTC
- - TRBJ2-1 TRBV11-2 CASSQGYNEQFF TGTGCCAGCAGCCAGGGGTACAATGAGCAGTTCTTC
TRBD2 - TRBJ2-7 TRBV5-1 CASSPFGLAAYEQYF TGCGCCAGCAGCCCGTTTGGGCTAGCGGCCTACGAGCAGTACTTC
TRBD2 once TRBJ2-7 TRBV6-5 CASSYTRLAGAYEQYF TGTGCCAGCAGTTACACAAGACTAGCGGGAGCCTACGAGCAGTACTTC
- - TRBJ1-5 TRBV4-2 CASSKGTLNSNQPQHF TGTGCCAGCAGCAAGGGGACACTGAATAGCAATCAGCCCCAGCATTTT
TRBD2 few TRBJ2-3 TRBV19 CASSKTGNAGGPTDTQYF TGTGCCAGTAGTAAGACAGGGAACGCGGGAGGGCCGACAGATACGCAGTATTTT
TRBD2 - TRBJ2-1 TRBV7-8 CASSLAQGLGSYNEQFF TGTGCCAGCAGCTTAGCGCAGGGACTAGGCTCCTACAATGAGCAGTTCTTC
TRBD1 - TRBJ2-1 TRBV19 CASIPGSRQGPFNEQFF TGTGCCAGTATCCCCGGCTCTCGACAGGGACCCTTCAATGAGCAGTTCTTC
- - TRBJ1-5 TRBV18 CASSRSERGSNQPQHF TGTGCCAGCTCACGATCGGAGAGGGGGTCCAATCAGCCCCAGCATTTT
- - TRBJ2-1 TRBV15 CATSRDPGHNEQFF TGTGCCACCAGCAGAGATCCAGGCCACAATGAGCAGTTCTTC